The T cell receptor (beta chain) under discussion was sequenced for a study of OX40 agonist ivuxolimab in advanced cancers. Repertoires were generated with immunoSEQ multiplex PCR, while TCRdb's copy carries only in-frame clones and drops some. The table shows 100,000 to 140,000 clones, with approximately 90% occurring only once. In its sample, this clone was seen once. The V gene lost 1 base and the J gene lost 5 bases, with 6 bases spanning the gap. CDR1 and CDR2 from the germline V gene are LGHNA and YSLEER. This CDR3 comprises 13 residues. This sequence was found in an adult with an advanced solid tumor such as melanoma, head and neck, liver or kidney cancer. The chain uses TRBV4-3 and TRBJ1-5; D is uncertain. The sample was CD4+ or CD8+ T cells sorted from blood, taken in a trial of the OX40 agonist ivuxolimab. The CDR3 nucleotides read TGCGCCAGCAGCCAAGTAGTCGATCAGCCCCAGCATTTT. Translated: CASSQVVDQPQHF.